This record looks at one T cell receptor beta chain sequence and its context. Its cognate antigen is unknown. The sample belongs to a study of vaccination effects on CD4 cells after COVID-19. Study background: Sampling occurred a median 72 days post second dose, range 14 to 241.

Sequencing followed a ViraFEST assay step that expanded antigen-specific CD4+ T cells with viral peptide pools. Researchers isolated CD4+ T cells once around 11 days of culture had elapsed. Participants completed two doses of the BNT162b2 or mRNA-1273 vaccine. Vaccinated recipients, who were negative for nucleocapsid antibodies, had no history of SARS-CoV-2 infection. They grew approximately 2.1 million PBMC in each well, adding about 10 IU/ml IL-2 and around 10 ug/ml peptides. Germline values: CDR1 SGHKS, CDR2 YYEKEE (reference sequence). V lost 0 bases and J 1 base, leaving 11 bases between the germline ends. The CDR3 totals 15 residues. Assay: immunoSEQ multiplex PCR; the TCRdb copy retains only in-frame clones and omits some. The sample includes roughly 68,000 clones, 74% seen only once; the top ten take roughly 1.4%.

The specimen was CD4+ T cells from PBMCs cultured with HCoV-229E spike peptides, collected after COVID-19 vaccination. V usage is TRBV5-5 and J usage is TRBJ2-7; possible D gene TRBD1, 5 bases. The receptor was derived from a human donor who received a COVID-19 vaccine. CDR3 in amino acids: CASSLGIGVSYEQYV. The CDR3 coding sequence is TGTGCCAGCAGCTTGGGTATAGGGGTTTCCTACGAGCAGTACGTC.